Each of the 14 T cell receptor beta chains below was sequenced from the same sample in a study of post-analysis software for immune sequencing data. Overall study results and limits: Roughly five TRBV segments were significantly more frequent in patients than in controls. TRBV5-6, TRBV5-1 and TRBV20-1 were among these segments.

Included in the TCR beta cDNA libraries were unique molecular identifiers. One entry per CDR3 protein results from TCRdb running MiXCR on the PCR reads. The data show roughly 870,000 distinct CDR3 sequences, 53% seen once. Their specific antigens are unknown. Sample: blood. These receptors all come from a girl aged 10 to 17 with multiple sclerosis.

This clonotype came up a few times. The V and J genes are TRBV3-1 and TRBJ2-3; 7 bases map to TRBD2. The CDR3 has 16 residues. Trimming at V came to 2 bases and at J to 4 bases, leaving 9 bases not matched to a gene. Germline V gene lookup returns CDR1 LGHDT and CDR2 YNNKEL (reference sequence). The CDR3 sequence: CASSQNPGGFADTQYF. DNA for the CDR3: TGTGCCAGCAGCCAAAACCCGGGGGGATTCGCAGATACGCAGTATTTT.

The chain carries TRBV29-1 and TRBJ1-2; TRBD1 matches 12 bases. V lost 3 bases and J lost 7; bases outside the gene matches: 3. The germline V gene has CDR1 SQVTM and CDR2 ANQGSEA. This CDR3 has 13 amino acids. In nucleotides, the CDR3 is TGCAGCGTTGATCGGGACAGGGGGCGTGGCTACACCTTC. Translation: CSVDRDRGRGYTF.

This clonotype has just a few counts. The chain carries TRBV29-1 and TRBJ2-1, with D perhaps TRBD1 (5 bases). This CDR3 contains 13 residues. Germline CDR1 is SQVTM and CDR2 is ANQGSEA. V dropped 3 bases and J dropped 5 bases, with 11 bases sitting between them. The CDR3 DNA is TGCAGCGTTGAGGGCAGGGTAAACAATGAGCAGTTCTTC. It codes for CSVEGRVNNEQFF.

Note on this clonotype: Sequence at one end of the junction differs from germline and may be a read error. The chain recombines TRBV7-9 with TRBJ2-7, with no clear D. The CDR3 length is 15 residues. From germline, CDR1 is SEHNR and CDR2 FQNEAQ (reference sequence). The CDR3 spells CANSPRTASSYEQYF. The CDR3 bases are TGTGCCAACAGCCCCCGGACGGCGAGCTCCTACGAGCAGTACTTC. Filled out from reference TRBV7-9 and TRBJ2-7, the complete variable domain reads DTGVSQNPRHKITKRGQNVTFRCDPISEHNRLYWYRQTLGQGPEFLTYFQNEAQLEKSRLLSDRFSAERPKGSFSTLEIQRTEQGDSAMYLCANSPRTASSYEQYFGPGTRLTVT.

This clonotype was counted ten times or more. V is TRBV20-1 and J is TRBJ2-3; the match to TRBD2 covers 14 bases. The CDR3 is 14 residues long. The germline gives CDR1 DFQATT, CDR2 SNEGSKA (reference sequence). The J segment lost 4 bases and the V segment lost 5 bases, leaving 2 bases of the junction unmatched. CDR3 region: CSAPGLAGADTQYF. Written as DNA, the CDR3 is TGCAGTGCTCCGGGACTAGCGGGGGCAGATACGCAGTATTTT.

In its sample, this clonotype was seen a few times. The chain employs TRBV20-1 and TRBJ2-1, with 12 bases identical to TRBD2. The ends lost 8 bases at V and 10 bases at J; junction bases unmatched: 12. The CDR3 contains 14 residues. Germline CDR1 is DFQATT and CDR2 is SNEGSKA (reference sequence). CDR3 sequence: CSRDRLAGAWEQFF. Written as DNA, the CDR3 is TGCAGTCGCGACAGACTAGCGGGAGCTTGGGAGCAGTTCTTC.

CDR3 protein: CASSLSDGLLGEQYF. The CDR3 nucleotides are TGTGCCAGCAGCTTATCGGACGGGCTCTTAGGGGAGCAGTACTTC. The rearrangement joins TRBV11-1 to TRBJ2-5; D is possibly TRBD1 or TRBD2 (5 bases each). Per germline, CDR1 SGHAT and CDR2 FQDESV (reference sequence). There are 15 residues in the CDR3. V lost 2 bases and J 11 bases, leaving 21 bases between the germline ends.

The chain employs TRBV20-1 and TRBJ2-3; 10 bases match TRBD2. With 6 bases clipped from V and 4 bases from J, the junction kept 4 bases outside the gene matches. This CDR3 contains 13 residues. The germline V gene has CDR1 DFQATT and CDR2 SNEGSKA (reference sequence). Written as DNA, the CDR3 is TGCAGTGCAGCGGGGGGGGCGGCAGATACGCAGTATTTT. This gives the protein CSAAGGAADTQYF.

The rearrangement joins TRBV6-4 to TRBJ2-6; no firm D call. This CDR3 spans 13 amino acids. V lost 8 bases and J lost 2, with 7 bases in between. Germline CDR1 is MRHNA and CDR2 is SNTAGT. The CDR3 coding sequence is TGTGCCAGCTATACTCCTGGGGCCAACGTCCTGACTTTC. Its protein product is CASYTPGANVLTF.

This chain links TRBV20-1 with TRBJ2-5, with 10 bases that match TRBD2. This CDR3 is 16 amino acids long. Germline loops: CDR1 DFQATT, CDR2 SNEGSKA (reference sequence). The V segment lost 6 bases and the J segment 5 bases; nucleotides outside the gene matches: 15. CDR3 nucleotide sequence: TGCAGTGCCCTAGAGGGGGCTAGCGGGGGTTCCGAGACCCAGTACTTC. This codes for CSALEGASGGSETQYF.

In this sample, this clonotype turned up a few times. This chain links TRBV20-1 with TRBJ1-2; the match to TRBD1 covers 10 bases. The trim removed 1 base at V and 7 bases at J, leaving 15 bases unmatched. The CDR3 sequence is 17 residues long. Germline V gives CDR1 DFQATT, CDR2 SNEGSKA (reference sequence). The CDR3 is CSARAPRDRGIPAGYTF. The CDR3 DNA is TGCAGTGCTAGAGCCCCCCGGGACAGGGGAATTCCAGCTGGCTACACCTTC.

This clonotype was recorded only once. This sequence joins TRBV20-1 and TRBJ2-3; the match to TRBD2 covers 8 bases. This CDR3 spans 17 amino acids. Germline values: CDR1 DFQATT, CDR2 SNEGSKA (reference sequence). J gave up 1 base and V 6 bases, and 15 bases lay outside the gene matches. CDR3 nucleotides: TGCAGTGCCAGACAGCGGGAGTGGTGGGAGGGCACAGATACGCAGTATTTT. As protein: CSARQREWWEGTDTQYF.

This chain links TRBV20-1 with TRBJ2-7; D not resolved. Germline lookup yields CDR1 DFQATT and CDR2 SNEGSKA (reference sequence). CDR3 size: 14 residues. The V and J ends lost 3 bases and 1 base respectively, with 13 bases between them. In DNA form, the CDR3 reads TGCAGTGCTAGGGCCCCTACCCCTTCCTACGAGCAGTACTTC. Its protein is CSARAPTPSYEQYF.

The V call is TRBV15, the J call TRBJ2-1; no clear D gene. The V end was cut by 0 bases, the J end by 3 bases, with 9 bases between. This CDR3 comprises 15 residues. The germline CDR1 and CDR2 sequences are LNHNV and YYDKDF (reference sequence). CDR3 bases: TGTGCCACCAGCAGAGATACATCGGGCTACAATGAGCAGTTCTTC. Protein sequence: CATSRDTSGYNEQFF.